This entry lists 23 T cell receptor beta chains sequenced from one sample in a study of shared clonotypes between healthy human individuals. Method: immunoSEQ multiplex PCR; TCRdb's copy keeps in-frame clones and lacks some. The sample consists of 1.5 million to 1.9 million clones, 95% to 99% of them appearing once. Sequenced: naive CD4+ T cells sorted from blood. Noted subset: CD45RA+ positively selected. These receptors were obtained from a man between 25 and 39 years old in good health.

The CDR3: CASRKGFLQNTEAFF. The DNA for the CDR3 is TGTGCCAGCAGAAAGGGGTTCTTACAGAACACTGAAGCTTTCTTT. This sequence joins TRBV6-5 and TRBJ1-1, with a weak D call TRBD1 (5 bases). Germline-derived CDR1 and CDR2 are MNHEY and SVGAGI. Trimming stripped 6 bases from V and 1 base from J, with 15 bases between. The CDR3 length is 15 residues.

V usage is TRBV2 and J usage is TRBJ2-2; weak D call: TRBD2 (5 bases). The CDR3 consists of 14 residues. Trimming shortened V by 4 bases and J by 6 bases, and 12 bases separated the two germline ends. Germline V CDR1 and CDR2: SNHLY, FYNNEI. CDR3 bases: TGTGCCAGCAGTGTGGATAGCGCCGCCGGGGAGCTGTTTTTT. Amino acids: CASSVDSAAGELFF.

In DNA, the CDR3 is TGTGCCAGTAGTACCGGGACAGGACGGTTAAGCGGCTACACCTTC. Encoded protein: CASSTGTGRLSGYTF. The genes are TRBV19 and TRBJ1-2; 8 bases match TRBD1. Germline loops: CDR1 LNHDA, CDR2 SQIVND (reference sequence). J gave up 8 bases and V 4 bases, and 12 bases lay outside the gene matches. The CDR3 spans 15 residues.

Of note for this clone: The same CDR3 arises from other DNA sequences in this sample as well. This chain uses TRBV18 with TRBJ2-7, with D hard to call. The V end lost 2 bases, the J end lost 0 bases, and 8 bases lay between the germline ends. This CDR3 has 14 residues. Germline loops: CDR1 KGHSH, CDR2 LQKENI. In DNA form, the CDR3 reads TGTGCCAGCTCACCAGCGGCTAACTCCTACGAGCAGTACTTC. Translation gives CASSPAANSYEQYF.

The V call is TRBV7-9, the J call TRBJ2-3, with 9 bases matching TRBD2. CDR1 SEHNR and CDR2 FQNEAQ come from the germline V gene (reference sequence). There are 15 residues in the CDR3. The V gene end was trimmed by 10 bases and the J gene end by 7 bases; junction bases not matched to a gene: 15. For the CDR3, the DNA is TGTGCCACTTTAGCGGGAGACCCATTTCTGAATACGCAGTATTTT. Its protein product is CATLAGDPFLNTQYF. Full variable domain (rest looked up from reference TRBV7-9 and TRBJ2-3): DTGVSQNPRHKITKRGQNVTFRCDPISEHNRLYWYRQTLGQGPEFLTYFQNEAQLEKSRLLSDRFSAERPKGSFSTLEIQRTEQGDSAMYLCATLAGDPFLNTQYFGPGTRLTVL.

The chain recombines TRBV29-1 with TRBJ2-2; no reliable D call. The V and J ends lost 7 bases and 6 bases respectively, with 12 bases between them. Germline lookup yields CDR1 SQVTM and CDR2 ANQGSEA. The CDR3 extends over 12 amino acids. For the CDR3, the DNA is TGCAGCGGAATAAGAGGCGCCGGGGAGCTGTTTTTT. The encoded protein is CSGIRGAGELFF.

The chain employs TRBV1 and TRBJ2-7; the table's TRBD2 call for D was not verified on the DNA. TRBV1 is deemed a pseudogene. This CDR3 comprises 16 residues. The DNA for the CDR3 is TGCACCAGCAGCCAAGATCGGCCGGGGGGCTACTACGAGCAGTACTTC. As protein: CTSSQDRPGGYYEQYF.

The chain is built from TRBV11-3 and TRBJ2-1, with TRBD2 matching 10 bases. Germline V gene sequence: CDR1 SGHNT, CDR2 YENEEA. Germline trimming cut 4 bases from V and 5 bases from J; bases unmatched to any gene: 8. This CDR3 has 16 amino acids. The CDR3 loop reads CASSSDEREGNNEQFF. CDR3 bases: TGTGCCAGCAGCTCCGATGAGCGGGAGGGGAACAATGAGCAGTTCTTC.

This clone was found once. The CDR3 sequence: CASSLRGDEQFF. In nucleotides, the CDR3 is TGTGCCAGCTCCCTCAGGGGAGATGAGCAGTTCTTC. The V call is TRBV11-3, the J call TRBJ2-1, with D possibly TRBD1 on 6 matching bases. Trimming left V 8 bases short and J 8 bases short, with 13 bases between. The CDR3 extends over 12 amino acids. CDR1 SGHNT and CDR2 YENEEA come from the germline V gene.

The chain joins TRBV7-2 to TRBJ2-2; D gene unclear. Germline lookup yields CDR1 SGHTA and CDR2 FQGNSA. This CDR3 is built from 14 residues. The germline V and J ends were trimmed by 1 base and 6 bases, with 9 bases remaining between them. The CDR3 here is CASSLDPTSGELFF. CDR3 sequence (DNA): TGTGCCAGCAGCTTAGATCCGACGTCCGGGGAGCTGTTTTTT.

This chain uses TRBV7-2 with TRBJ1-1; 10 positions agree with TRBD1. CDR1 is SGHTA and CDR2 is FQGNSA in the germline V gene. The CDR3 runs to 15 residues. With V trimmed by 4 bases and J by 11 bases, 13 bases remained unmatched. The CDR3 DNA follows: TGTGCCAGCAGCTCCCTCCGACAGGGGGCTGATTCGGCTTTCTTT. Translation: CASSSLRQGADSAFF.

This clone was picked up one time. Other DNA sequences in the sample encode the same CDR3. The rearrangement joins TRBV11-3 to TRBJ2-3; 9 nucleotides match TRBD1. CDR1 is SGHNT and CDR2 is YENEEA in the germline V gene. There are 16 residues in the CDR3. The V and J ends lost 1 base and 2 bases, in that order; junction bases with no gene match: 4. CDR3 protein: CASSLGQGVDTDTQYF. In nucleotides, the CDR3 is TGTGCCAGCAGCTTAGGACAGGGGGTTGACACAGATACGCAGTATTTT.

This chain links TRBV28 with TRBJ2-7; D call uncertain. The germline V and J ends were trimmed by 6 bases and 5 bases, with 17 bases remaining between them. Germline CDR1 reads MDHEN; CDR2 reads SYDVKM. The CDR3 length is 14 residues. This CDR3 reads CASSPDGFRHEQYF. The CDR3 bases are TGTGCCAGCAGCCCAGACGGGTTCCGTCACGAGCAGTACTTC.

This chain links TRBV10-3 with TRBJ1-2; possible D gene TRBD1, 6 bases. V lost 11 bases and J lost 8, with 15 bases in between. The CDR3 has 11 amino acids. Germline V CDR1 and CDR2: ENHRY, SYGVKD. CDR3 in amino acids: CASEGGVGYTF. The CDR3 nucleotides are TGTGCCTCCGAGGGGGGGGTAGGCTACACCTTC.

With respect to this clone: Other DNA sequences of this sample code for an identical CDR3. CDR3 coding DNA: TGTGCCAGTAGTTTGGGACAAAGCACAGATACGCAGTATTTT. Encoded protein: CASSLGQSTDTQYF. The rearrangement joins TRBV19 to TRBJ2-3; D is perhaps TRBD1 (6 bases). This CDR3 contains 14 residues. Germline values: CDR1 LNHDA, CDR2 SQIVND (reference sequence). Trimming left V 5 bases short and J 0 bases short, with 9 bases between.

V is TRBV5-1 and J is TRBJ2-7; no reliable D call. CDR1 and CDR2 from the germline V gene are SGHRS and YFSETQ. This CDR3 comprises 13 residues. The V gene lost 2 bases and the J gene lost 0 bases, with 6 bases spanning the gap. Here the CDR3 reads CASSFGRSYEQYF. Written as DNA, the CDR3 is TGCGCCAGCAGCTTCGGACGCTCCTACGAGCAGTACTTC.

The chain combines TRBV14 with TRBJ2-2, with D uncertain. CDR1 is SGHDN and CDR2 is FVKESK in the germline V gene. The CDR3 has 17 amino acids. V was shortened by 3 bases and J by 6 bases, with 20 bases between the two germline ends. The CDR3 reads CASSHASRVGRSGELFF. In DNA form, the CDR3 reads TGTGCCAGCAGCCACGCCTCTAGGGTTGGCCGGTCCGGGGAGCTGTTTTTT.

The chain couples TRBV4-3 to TRBJ2-6; 9 bases are shared with TRBD1. The J segment lost 4 bases and the V segment lost 1 base, leaving 8 bases of the junction unmatched. The CDR3 covers 18 residues. Germline V CDR1 and CDR2: LGHNA, YSLEER. The CDR3 loop reads CASSQGIQGARGANVLTF. Written as DNA, the CDR3 is TGCGCCAGCAGCCAAGGCATACAGGGGGCGCGGGGGGCCAACGTCCTGACTTTC.

The chain combines TRBV10-3 with TRBJ2-3; D perhaps matches TRBD1 (5 bases). The CDR3 runs to 14 residues. The V and J ends lost 6 bases and 0 bases respectively, with 10 bases between them. The germline CDR1 and CDR2 sequences are ENHRY and SYGVKD. CDR3: CAIRPDSSTDTQYF. CDR3 coding DNA: TGTGCCATCAGGCCCGACAGCAGCACAGATACGCAGTATTTT.

The rearrangement joins TRBV15 to TRBJ1-1, with D perhaps matching TRBD1 (6 bases). The CDR3 has 16 amino acids. Trimming took off 0 bases at V and 0 bases at J, with 11 bases between the two ends. The germline gives CDR1 LNHNV, CDR2 YYDKDF (reference sequence). CDR3: CATSRDRTGLNTEAFF. For the CDR3, the DNA is TGTGCCACCAGCAGAGATCGTACAGGGTTGAACACTGAAGCTTTCTTT.

This chain joins TRBV28 and TRBJ2-1, with 9 bases that match TRBD2. CDR1 MDHEN and CDR2 SYDVKM come from the germline V gene. The CDR3 has 15 amino acids. V shed 5 bases, J shed 10 bases, and the junction held 12 bases outside the gene matches. The CDR3 region has the DNA TGTGCCAGCAGTCCGGGGGCGGGAGGGCCGGAGGAGCAGTTCTTC. As protein: CASSPGAGGPEEQFF. The complete variable domain, with remaining parts taken from reference TRBV28 and TRBJ2-1, reads DVKVTQSSRYLVKRTGEKVFLECVQDMDHENMFWYRQDPGLGLRLIYFSYDVKMKEKGDIPEGYSVSREKKERFSLILESASTNQTSMYLCASSPGAGGPEEQFFGPGTRLTVL.

In its sample, this clone was seen once. The genes are TRBV13 and TRBJ2-7, with 9 positions matching TRBD1. This CDR3 is built from 15 residues. V trimming: 4 bases; J trimming: 4 bases; junction bases outside the gene matches: 8. Per the germline V gene, CDR1 is PRHDT and CDR2 is FYEKMQ (reference sequence). CDR3 loop: CASSSAGTGSYEQYF. The CDR3 nucleotides read TGTGCCAGCAGCTCCGCCGGGACAGGGTCATACGAGCAGTACTTC.

The chain joins TRBV7-6 to TRBJ2-2; tentative D call: TRBD2 (5 bases). CDR1 is SGHVS, CDR2 FNYEAQ, per germline. The CDR3 extends over 16 amino acids. V was pared by 1 base and J by 5 bases, with 14 bases between. The CDR3 nucleotides read TGTGCCAGCAGCTTAGGCCCTAGCCAATCGACCGGGGAGCTGTTTTTT. It translates to CASSLGPSQSTGELFF.